Listed here are 14 T cell receptor beta chains from one sample, sequenced in a study of regulatory T cells in long-lasting Graves disease. CDR3 regions were amplified by Arm-PCR using iRepertoire HTBI primers to build TCR beta libraries. TCRdb re-derived calls from the multiplex PCR reads in MiXCR, one entry per CDR3 protein. The repertoire includes around 300,000 distinct CDR3 sequences, approximately 20% of them detected once, and more than 55% sits in the top ten. As for time point: persistent/refractory GD, antithyroid drugs over 5 years with positive TRAb. RNA extracted from PBMCs served as the sequencing template. The sample consisted of peripheral blood mononuclear cells (PBMCs), taken when the disease was refractory, from a patient treated with antithyroid drugs. These receptors all stem from a female donor with Graves disease.

V is TRBV5-6 and J is TRBJ2-7; 7 bases are a match to TRBD1. CDR1 and CDR2 from the germline V gene are SGHDT and YYEEEE. This CDR3 has 16 residues. J lost 4 bases, V lost 4 bases, and 14 bases had no gene match. CDR3 in amino acids: CASSQRAVTGSYEQYF. The CDR3 bases are TGTGCCAGCAGCCAACGGGCCGTGACAGGGTCTTACGAGCAGTACTTC.

This clonotype came up many times. The V call is TRBV7-2, the J call TRBJ2-7; 10 positions agree with TRBD1. In germline, CDR1 is SGHTA, CDR2 FQGNSA. This CDR3 has 15 residues. Unmatched junction bases numbered 8, after V lost 4 bases and J lost 5 bases. CDR3 loop: CASSSLRDRGHEQYF. CDR3 DNA: TGTGCCAGCAGCTCGCTCCGGGACAGGGGCCACGAGCAGTACTTC.

This clonotype was seen many times. The chain employs TRBV28 and TRBJ2-5; no firm D call. This CDR3 region has 14 residues. CDR1 MDHEN and CDR2 SYDVKM come from the germline V gene. Deletions cut 4 bases from V and 3 bases from J, with 12 bases between. Here the CDR3 reads CASSSQTLKETQYF. CDR3 nucleotide sequence: TGTGCCAGCAGTTCACAAACCCTAAAAGAGACCCAGTACTTC.

The chain combines TRBV14 with TRBJ2-1, with D possibly called TRBD1 or TRBD2 (5 bases each). Trimming stripped 5 bases from V and 9 bases from J, with 20 bases between. Germline lookup yields CDR1 SGHDN and CDR2 FVKESK. The CDR3 has 15 residues. CDR3 sequence reads: CASSAQWGLGAEQFF. CDR3 DNA sequence: TGTGCCAGCAGCGCCCAATGGGGCCTGGGAGCTGAGCAGTTCTTC.

This clonotype was picked up a small number of times. The V and J genes are TRBV20-1 and TRBJ2-7; D perhaps matches TRBD2 (6 bases). This CDR3 spans 15 amino acids. Germline CDR1 DFQATT, CDR2 SNEGSKA (reference sequence). The V gene lost 3 bases and the J gene lost 0 bases, with 15 bases spanning the gap. The CDR3 spells CSASNSGERSYEQYF. The CDR3 bases are TGCAGTGCTAGTAACTCGGGGGAGCGCTCCTACGAGCAGTACTTC.

The gene calls are TRBV29-1 and TRBJ1-1; D call uncertain. Per the germline V gene, CDR1 is SQVTM and CDR2 is ANQGSEA. The CDR3 spans 13 residues. CDR3 amino acids: CSVLTQESTEAFF. The CDR3 region has the DNA TGCAGTGTTCTTACCCAGGAATCCACTGAAGCTTTCTTT.

This clonotype appeared a few times. The V gene is TRBV27, the J gene TRBJ2-5; 7 bases match TRBD2. Unmatched junction bases numbered 6, after V lost 3 bases and J lost 5 bases. The germline CDR1 and CDR2 sequences are MNHEY and SMNVEV (reference sequence). The CDR3 consists of 14 residues. The CDR3 DNA sequence: TGTGCCAGCAGTTTTGGCGGGAGCATCGAGACCCAGTACTTC. Translating it yields CASSFGGSIETQYF.

The table lists this clonotype with a few counts. This rearrangement joins TRBV29-1 to TRBJ1-1; 8 nucleotides match TRBD1. Losses at the gene ends were 6 bases for V and 8 bases for J; bases not matched to a gene: 8. The CDR3 loop spans 12 amino acids. Germline lookup yields CDR1 SQVTM and CDR2 ANQGSEA. The CDR3 sequence is CSVQRQGREAFF. The CDR3 bases are TGCAGCGTCCAACGACAGGGGCGGGAAGCTTTCTTT.

The V and J genes are TRBV10-3 and TRBJ2-5; either TRBD1 or TRBD2 may fit D (5 bases each). The germline V and J ends were trimmed by 8 bases and 1 base, with 17 bases remaining between them. The CDR3 length is 15 residues. The germline V gene encodes CDR1 ENHRY and CDR2 SYGVKD. Here the CDR3 reads CAIAPGPNIQETQYF. The CDR3 DNA reads TGTGCCATCGCCCCGGGACCGAACATCCAAGAGACCCAGTACTTC.

This chain links TRBV20-1 with TRBJ2-2, with 8 bases fitting TRBD1. J lost 0 bases, V lost 0 bases, and 0 bases had no gene match. The length of the CDR3 is 15 residues. Per germline, CDR1 DFQATT and CDR2 SNEGSKA (reference sequence). The DNA of the CDR3 is TGCAGTGCTAGAGAGACAGGGGCGAACACCGGGGAGCTGTTTTTT. This translates into CSARETGANTGELFF.

The CDR3 region has the DNA TGCAGTGCTAGAAAGGCCCAGGGGGATCTTGAGACCCAGTACTTC. Protein product: CSARKAQGDLETQYF. This sequence joins TRBV20-1 and TRBJ2-5, with 7 positions matching TRBD1. Germline V CDR1 and CDR2: DFQATT, SNEGSKA (reference sequence). With 2 bases clipped from V and 5 bases from J, the junction kept 11 bases outside the gene matches. The CDR3 runs to 15 residues.

This CDR3 reads CASSQPTGTGELFF. The CDR3 coding sequence is TGCGCCAGCAGCCAACCGACAGGGACCGGGGAGCTGTTTTTT. This chain joins TRBV4-1 and TRBJ2-2, with 7 bases that match TRBD1. Germline CDR1 and CDR2: MGHRA and YSYEKL. The CDR3 totals 14 residues. V lost 2 bases, J lost 5 bases, and 2 bases stayed unmatched.

In its sample, this clonotype was seen a few times. One junction end does not reproduce the germline sequence, and a read error may be involved. The chain combines TRBV2 with TRBJ1-5; D gene ambiguous. Germline V lookup: CDR1 SNHLY, CDR2 FYNNEI. This CDR3 spans 13 amino acids. As DNA, the CDR3 is TGTGCCAGCAGCGAAGGATGGGATCAGCCCCAGCATTTT. Translation: CASSEGWDQPQHF.

This clonotype was detected a few times. The chain employs TRBV5-1 and TRBJ2-5; TRBD1 matches at 7 bases. The CDR3 length is 16 residues. Germline V gene lookup returns CDR1 SGHRS and CDR2 YFSETQ. Trimming cost V 2 bases and J 5 bases; bases outside gene matches: 12. CDR3 region: CASSFGDRVNRETQYF. Here the CDR3 DNA reads TGCGCCAGCAGCTTCGGTGACAGGGTTAATAGGGAGACCCAGTACTTC.